The 8 T cell receptor beta chains listed next were all sequenced from one sample in a study of cytomegalovirus exposure and HLA in healthy donors. The PCR ran on 60 Vbeta and 13 Jbeta primers. The protocol was immunoSEQ multiplex PCR, while the TCRdb copy is restricted to in-frame clones and leaves out a portion. The repertoire includes about 160,000 clones, 75% of them detected once, and 2.5% to 3.5% sits in the top ten. The specimen sequenced was PBMCs. These receptors all come from a woman aged 50 to 60 in good health and CMV-seropositive.

As for this clone: Other DNA sequences within the sample encode an identical CDR3. The V gene is TRBV6-5, the J gene TRBJ1-2; 7 bases agree with TRBD1. From germline, CDR1 is MNHEY and CDR2 SVGAGI. With V trimmed by 5 bases and J by 7 bases, 10 bases remained unmatched. CDR3 length: 14 residues. The CDR3 sequence: CASSTPGQVSGYTF. In nucleotides, the CDR3 is TGTGCCAGCAGTACCCCCGGACAGGTATCTGGCTACACCTTC.

V gene TRBV10-2 combines with J gene TRBJ2-2, with 8 bases identical to TRBD1. CDR3 length equals 14 residues. V lost 6 bases, J lost 1 base, and 1 base stayed unmatched. The germline V gene has CDR1 WSHSY and CDR2 SAAADI. DNA for the CDR3: TGCGCCAGCAGAGGACAGGGGAACACCGGGGAGCTGTTTTTT. This codes for CASRGQGNTGELFF.

The chain is built from TRBV2 and TRBJ2-1; the match to TRBD2 covers 13 bases. This CDR3 spans 16 amino acids. CDR1 is SNHLY, CDR2 FYNNEI, per germline. The trim removed 3 bases at V and 6 bases at J, leaving 5 bases unmatched. The CDR3 spells CASSDARTSGGNEQFF. The CDR3 DNA is TGTGCCAGCAGTGATGCCAGGACTAGCGGGGGCAATGAGCAGTTCTTC. The full variable domain, its missing parts supplied by reference TRBV2 and TRBJ2-1, is EPEVTQTPSHQVTQMGQEVILRCVPISNHLYFYWYRQILGQKVEFLVSFYNNEISEKSEIFDDQFSVERPDGSNFTLKIRSTKLEDSAMYFCASSDARTSGGNEQFFGPGTRLTVL.

V and J are TRBV10-3 and TRBJ2-1, with 12 bases that match TRBD2. The CDR3 has 15 residues. The V and J ends lost 5 bases and 7 bases, in that order; junction bases with no gene match: 6. The V gene's germline CDR1 is ENHRY and CDR2 SYGVKD. In DNA, the CDR3 is TGTGCCATCAGTCCCCTAGCGGGGGGGCAAAATGAGCAGTTCTTC. It codes for CAISPLAGGQNEQFF.

This chain connects TRBV5-1 to TRBJ2-5; the match to TRBD2 covers 10 bases. CDR3 length: 14 amino acids. The V gene's germline CDR1 is SGHRS and CDR2 YFSETQ. The junction had 7 bases not matched to a gene; V was cut back by 4 bases and J by 7 bases. As DNA, the CDR3 is TGCGCCAGCAGCGTTACTAGCGGGGACGGGACCCAGTACTTC. This sequence encodes CASSVTSGDGTQYF.

This clone came up once. V usage is TRBV18 and J usage is TRBJ2-3, with 9 bases lining up with TRBD2. Germline V gene lookup returns CDR1 KGHSH and CDR2 LQKENI. The CDR3 totals 17 residues. V dropped 0 bases and J dropped 6; count of bases not matched to a gene: 10. The DNA for the CDR3 is TGTGCCAGCTCACCACCCGGCCTAGCGGGGACCCGTGATACGCAGTATTTT. Its translation: CASSPPGLAGTRDTQYF.

The chain employs TRBV14 and TRBJ1-2; D might be TRBD1 (5 bases). The CDR3 covers 15 residues. The V gene's germline CDR1 is SGHDN and CDR2 FVKESK. Trimming removed 4 bases from V and 2 bases from J, with 14 bases in between. In DNA form, the CDR3 reads TGTGCCAGCAGCCCCCAGCTGGGGGGGAACTATGGCTACACCTTC. This encodes CASSPQLGGNYGYTF.

The V call is TRBV6-6, the J call TRBJ2-7; 9 bases are a match to TRBD1. The CDR3 consists of 15 residues. After removal of 2 bases from V and 2 bases from J, the junction contained 4 bases not matched to a gene. Germline V lookup: CDR1 MNHNY, CDR2 SVGAGI (reference sequence). CDR3: CASSYAWDRAYEQYF. The CDR3 nucleotides are TGTGCCAGCAGTTACGCATGGGACAGGGCCTACGAGCAGTACTTC.